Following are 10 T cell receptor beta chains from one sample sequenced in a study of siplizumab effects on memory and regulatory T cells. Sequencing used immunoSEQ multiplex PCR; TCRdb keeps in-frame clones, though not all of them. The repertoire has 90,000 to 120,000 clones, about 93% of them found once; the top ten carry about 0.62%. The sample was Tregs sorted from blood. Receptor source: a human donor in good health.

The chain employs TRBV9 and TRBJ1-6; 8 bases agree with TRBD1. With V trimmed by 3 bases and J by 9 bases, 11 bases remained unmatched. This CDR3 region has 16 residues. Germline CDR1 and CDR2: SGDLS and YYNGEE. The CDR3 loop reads CASSGGQGTGISPLHF. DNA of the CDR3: TGTGCCAGCAGCGGCGGACAGGGAACGGGTATTTCACCCCTCCACTTT.

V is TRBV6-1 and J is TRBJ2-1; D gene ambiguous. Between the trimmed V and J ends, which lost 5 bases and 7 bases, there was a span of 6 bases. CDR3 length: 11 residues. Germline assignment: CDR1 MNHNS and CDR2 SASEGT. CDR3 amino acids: CASSHWNEQFF. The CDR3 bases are TGTGCCAGCAGTCACTGGAATGAGCAGTTCTTC.

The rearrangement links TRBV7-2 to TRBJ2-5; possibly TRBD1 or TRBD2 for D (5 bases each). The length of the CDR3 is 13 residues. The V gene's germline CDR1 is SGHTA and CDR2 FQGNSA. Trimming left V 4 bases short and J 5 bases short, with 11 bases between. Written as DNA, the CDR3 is TGTGCCAGCAGCTCGTCATGGGGGGAGACCCAGTACTTC. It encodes CASSSSWGETQYF. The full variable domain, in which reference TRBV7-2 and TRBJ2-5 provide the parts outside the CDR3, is GAGVSQSPSNKVTEKGKDVELRCDPISGHTALYWYRQSLGQGLEFLIYFQGNSAPDKSGLPSDRFSAERTGGSVSTLTIQRTQQEDSAVYLCASSSSWGETQYFGPGTRLLVL.

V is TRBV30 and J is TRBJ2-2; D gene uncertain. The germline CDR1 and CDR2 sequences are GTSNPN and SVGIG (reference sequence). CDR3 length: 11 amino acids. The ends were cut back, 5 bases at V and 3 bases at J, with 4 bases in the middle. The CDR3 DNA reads TGTGCCTGGTCCTACACCGGGGAGCTGTTTTTT. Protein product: CAWSYTGELFF.

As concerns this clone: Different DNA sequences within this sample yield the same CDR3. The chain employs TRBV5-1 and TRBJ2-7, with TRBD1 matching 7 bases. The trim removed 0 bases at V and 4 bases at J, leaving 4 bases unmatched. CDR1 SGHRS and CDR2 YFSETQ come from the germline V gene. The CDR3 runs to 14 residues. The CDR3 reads CASSLGDRIYEQYF. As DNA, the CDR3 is TGCGCCAGCAGCTTGGGGGACAGAATTTACGAGCAGTACTTC. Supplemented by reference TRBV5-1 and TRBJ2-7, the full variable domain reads KAGVTQTPRYLIKTRGQQVTLSCSPISGHRSVSWYQQTPGQGLQFLFEYFSETQRNKGNFPGRFSGRQFSNSRSEMNVSTLELGDSALYLCASSLGDRIYEQYFGPGTRLTVT.

Here the CDR3 reads CASSKRTGELFF. CDR3 sequence (DNA): TGTGCCAGCAGCAAGAGAACCGGGGAGCTGTTTTTT. V is TRBV5-6 and J is TRBJ2-2; no clear D. Trimming removed 4 bases from V and 5 bases from J, with 6 bases in between. The CDR3 spans 12 residues. Germline V CDR1 and CDR2: SGHDT, YYEEEE. Drawing the rest from reference TRBV5-6 and TRBJ2-2, the complete variable domain is DAGVTQSPTHLIKTRGQQVTLRCSPKSGHDTVSWYQQALGQGPQFIFQYYEEEERQRGNFPDRFSGHQFPNYSSELNVNALLLGDSALYLCASSKRTGELFFGEGSRLTVL.

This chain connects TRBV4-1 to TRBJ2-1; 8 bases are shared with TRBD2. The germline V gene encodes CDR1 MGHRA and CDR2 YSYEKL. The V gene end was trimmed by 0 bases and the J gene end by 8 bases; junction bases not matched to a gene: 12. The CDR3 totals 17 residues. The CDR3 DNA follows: TGCGCCAGCAGCCAAGACCTCCCGGGGGGGCTTAGGGATGAGCAGTTCTTC. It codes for CASSQDLPGGLRDEQFF.

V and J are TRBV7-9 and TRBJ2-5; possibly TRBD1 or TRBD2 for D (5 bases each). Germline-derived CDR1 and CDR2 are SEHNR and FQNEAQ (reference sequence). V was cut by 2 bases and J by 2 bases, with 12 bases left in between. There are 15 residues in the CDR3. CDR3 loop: CASSLWDQDQETQYF. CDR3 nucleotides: TGTGCCAGCAGCTTATGGGACCAGGATCAAGAGACCCAGTACTTC. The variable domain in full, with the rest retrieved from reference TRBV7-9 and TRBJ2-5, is DTGVSQNPRHKITKRGQNVTFRCDPISEHNRLYWYRQTLGQGPEFLTYFQNEAQLEKSRLLSDRFSAERPKGSFSTLEIQRTEQGDSAMYLCASSLWDQDQETQYFGPGTRLLVL.

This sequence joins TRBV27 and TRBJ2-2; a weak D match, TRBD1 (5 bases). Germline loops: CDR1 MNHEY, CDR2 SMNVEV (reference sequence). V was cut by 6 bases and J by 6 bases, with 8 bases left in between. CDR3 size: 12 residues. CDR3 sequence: CASRKGPGELFF. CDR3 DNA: TGTGCCAGCAGAAAGGGGCCCGGGGAGCTGTTTTTT.

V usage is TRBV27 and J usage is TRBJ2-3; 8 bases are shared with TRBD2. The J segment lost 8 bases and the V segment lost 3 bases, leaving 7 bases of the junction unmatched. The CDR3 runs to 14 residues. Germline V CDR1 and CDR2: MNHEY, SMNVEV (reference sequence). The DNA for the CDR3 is TGTGCCAGCAGTTTTCCAAGCGGGAGTGGTACGCAGTATTTT. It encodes CASSFPSGSGTQYF.